The following is a TCR beta chain sequence with its context. Its target is unknown. This record comes from a study of cytomegalovirus exposure and HLA in healthy donors. Study in general: Findings of an earlier analysis included more than 90 million unique TCR beta sequences from roughly 180 million T cells. About 85 million unique TCRs from HLA-typed donors were held in an early release of data.

Study-level points and caveats: In an earlier analysis, productive rearrangement rates for most beta V segments clustered near 87% or 30%. The study put 150 or so TCR beta chains on its list as cytomegalovirus-associated.

The PCR made use of 60 Vbeta and 13 Jbeta primers. The method was immunoSEQ multiplex PCR; TCRdb's version includes in-frame clones alone and lacks a portion of them. The sample holds about 98,000 clones, roughly 81% seen once. The CDR3 covers 16 residues. Trimming took 3 bases from V and 5 from J; bases not matched to a gene: 8. The germline V gene encodes CDR1 MNHEY and CDR2 SVGAGI. This clonotype originated in a man aged 35 to 55 in good health and CMV-seronegative. Specimen: PBMCs. The chain employs TRBV6-5 and TRBJ2-1; TRBD2 aligns across 9 bases. CDR3 in amino acids: CASSYRTGTSNNEQFF. DNA of the CDR3: TGTGCCAGCAGTTATCGTACCGGGACTAGCAACAATGAGCAGTTCTTC.